One sample yielded the 14 T cell receptor beta chains listed below, sequenced in a study of blood T cells in healthy people across ages. Primed by a sample-barcoded 5' primer and a J-beta primer mix, a second PCR proceeded for roughly 7 to 12 cycles. TCRdb passed the 5' RACE reads through MiXCR, listing each CDR3 protein once. The data show hundreds of thousands of distinct CDR3 sequences, around 54% seen once. Sequenced sample: blood. These receptors were obtained from a man between 60 and 70 years old in good health.

The chain links TRBV20-1 to TRBJ2-6; 10 nucleotides align to TRBD1. The CDR3 is 22 amino acids. J was trimmed by 1 base and V by 5 bases; bases with no gene match: 23. The germline V gene encodes CDR1 DFQATT and CDR2 SNEGSKA (reference sequence). CDR3 loop: CSAFFGGQGPSGPLSGANVLTF. The CDR3 DNA follows: TGCAGTGCTTTTTTTGGGGGACAGGGGCCTAGCGGGCCCCTATCTGGGGCCAACGTCCTGACTTTC.

This clonotype was seen more than once but under ten times. This sequence joins TRBV7-2 and TRBJ2-1, with 7 bases fitting TRBD2. The V gene's germline CDR1 is SGHTA and CDR2 FQGNSA. V gave up 2 bases and J gave up 5 bases; unmatched junction bases: 3. This CDR3 region has 14 residues. CDR3 residues: CASSLRDYNNEQFF. Here the CDR3 DNA reads TGTGCCAGCAGCTTAAGGGACTATAACAATGAGCAGTTCTTC.

This clonotype has more than one count but fewer than ten. The chain carries TRBV4-1 and TRBJ1-5, with D uncertain. The CDR3 sequence is 17 residues long. Germline V gene data show CDR1 as MGHRA and CDR2 as YSYEKL. V was pared by 0 bases and J by 0 bases, with 12 bases between. CDR3 in amino acids: CASSQDLAGGSNQPQHF. The CDR3 nucleotides read TGCGCCAGCAGCCAAGATCTGGCAGGAGGTAGCAATCAGCCCCAGCATTTT.

This sequence joins TRBV3-1 and TRBJ2-7; D unresolved. The J call may be wrong; the DNA end is better matched by TRBJ2-5. This CDR3 is built from 12 residues. Looked up from germline, CDR1 is LGHDT and CDR2 is YNNKEL (reference sequence). For the CDR3, the DNA is TGTGCCAGCAGCCGCCCAATGGAGACCCAGTACTTC. Protein product: CASSRPMETQYF.

The chain has TRBV20-1 and TRBJ2-3; unclear D gene. The germline V gene has CDR1 DFQATT and CDR2 SNEGSKA (reference sequence). CDR3 length equals 14 residues. With 0 bases removed from V and 3 bases from J, the gap between germline ends came to 10 bases. The CDR3 DNA follows: TGCAGTGCTAGAGATTTAGGCGGAACAGATACGCAGTATTTT. It yields the protein CSARDLGGTDTQYF.

The chain couples TRBV5-4 to TRBJ2-1, with D perhaps TRBD1 or TRBD2 (6 bases each). V lost 6 bases and J 10 bases, leaving 26 bases between the germline ends. From germline, CDR1 is SGHNT and CDR2 YYREEE (reference sequence). This CDR3 spans 16 amino acids. CDR3 in amino acids: CASTTAGTGAFGEQFF. The CDR3 DNA reads as TGTGCCAGCACCACAGCCGGGACGGGGGCCTTCGGGGAGCAGTTCTTC.

The CDR3 nucleotides read TGCGCCAGCAGCTTGGCGGCTAGCCCCAATGAGCAGTTCTTC. Translation gives CASSLAASPNEQFF. The chain is built from TRBV5-1 and TRBJ2-1; the D gene is possibly TRBD2 (5 bases). Trimming stripped 0 bases from V and 6 bases from J, with 10 bases between. The CDR3 loop spans 14 amino acids. CDR1 is SGHRS and CDR2 is YFSETQ in the germline V gene.

The chain uses TRBV6-2 or TRBV6-3 and TRBJ1-2; maybe TRBD1 (6 bases). The V gene lost 6 bases and the J gene lost 8 bases, with 16 bases spanning the gap. Germline lookup yields CDR1 MNHEY and CDR2 SVGEGT. This CDR3 contains 13 residues. In DNA, the CDR3 is TGTGCCAGCAGCGCGAACAGGGTCGTGGGCTACACCTTC. As protein: CASSANRVVGYTF.

This chain links TRBV18 with TRBJ1-5, with D hard to call. The germline V gene encodes CDR1 KGHSH and CDR2 LQKENI. This CDR3 region has 14 residues. Trimming left V 3 bases short and J 3 bases short, with 9 bases between. This chain's CDR3 is CASSPSGNNQPQHF. The CDR3 region has the DNA TGTGCCAGCTCACCCTCCGGGAACAATCAGCCCCAGCATTTT.

The J gene is TRBJ1-2, the V gene TRBV9, with D perhaps matching TRBD1 (6 bases). The CDR3 runs 15 residues. V shed 1 base and J shed 0 bases, with 10 bases lying between them. Germline-derived CDR1 and CDR2 are SGDLS and YYNGEE. The CDR3 DNA sequence: TGTGCCAGCAGCGTACGGACAGAACCTAACTATGGCTACACCTTC. Its translation: CASSVRTEPNYGYTF. Combining the CDR3 with reference TRBV9 and TRBJ1-2 gives the whole variable domain DSGVTQTPKHLITATGQRVTLRCSPRSGDLSVYWYQQSLDQGLQFLIQYYNGEERAKGNILERFSAQQFPDLHSELNLSSLELGDSALYFCASSVRTEPNYGYTFGSGTRLTVV.

The V gene is TRBV14, the J gene TRBJ1-2; possibly TRBD1 for D (6 bases). Germline values: CDR1 SGHDN, CDR2 FVKESK. V lost 3 bases and J 7 bases, leaving 12 bases between the germline ends. The CDR3 length is 13 residues. CDR3 sequence: CASSQDPRGGYTF. The DNA for the CDR3 is TGTGCCAGCAGCCAGGACCCCAGGGGTGGCTACACCTTC.

There are a few counts of this clonotype. The chain is built from TRBV4-1 and TRBJ2-1; D gene ambiguous. The CDR3 has 17 amino acids. Looked up from germline, CDR1 is MGHRA and CDR2 is YSYEKL. Trimming removed 3 bases at V and 5 bases at J, with 20 bases between. The CDR3 sequence is CASSQGGTVRVNNEQFF. In nucleotides, the CDR3 is TGCGCCAGCAGCCAGGGTGGCACGGTTAGGGTGAACAATGAGCAGTTCTTC.

J is TRBJ1-4 and V is TRBV5-1, with 8 bases matching TRBD1. V lost 4 bases and J lost 8; bases outside the gene matches: 10. Per the germline V gene, CDR1 is SGHRS and CDR2 is YFSETQ. The CDR3 is 15 residues long. The CDR3 spells CASSSQTGGGEKLFF. The CDR3 nucleotides are TGCGCCAGCAGCAGTCAAACAGGGGGGGGAGAAAAACTGTTTTTT. Filled out from reference TRBV5-1 and TRBJ1-4, the complete variable domain reads KAGVTQTPRYLIKTRGQQVTLSCSPISGHRSVSWYQQTPGQGLQFLFEYFSETQRNKGNFPGRFSGRQFSNSRSEMNVSTLELGDSALYLCASSSQTGGGEKLFFGSGTQLSVL.

This clonotype was observed a single time. The chain recombines TRBV6-2 or TRBV6-3 with TRBJ2-7; perhaps TRBD1 as D (5 bases). Germline assignment: CDR1 MNHEY and CDR2 SVGEGT. V was pared by 0 bases and J by 2 bases, with 20 bases between. The CDR3 is made up of 18 amino acids. CDR3 protein: CASSYSRDGAGSTYEQYF. In DNA form, the CDR3 reads TGTGCCAGCAGTTACTCGAGAGATGGTGCAGGGTCAACCTACGAGCAGTACTTC.